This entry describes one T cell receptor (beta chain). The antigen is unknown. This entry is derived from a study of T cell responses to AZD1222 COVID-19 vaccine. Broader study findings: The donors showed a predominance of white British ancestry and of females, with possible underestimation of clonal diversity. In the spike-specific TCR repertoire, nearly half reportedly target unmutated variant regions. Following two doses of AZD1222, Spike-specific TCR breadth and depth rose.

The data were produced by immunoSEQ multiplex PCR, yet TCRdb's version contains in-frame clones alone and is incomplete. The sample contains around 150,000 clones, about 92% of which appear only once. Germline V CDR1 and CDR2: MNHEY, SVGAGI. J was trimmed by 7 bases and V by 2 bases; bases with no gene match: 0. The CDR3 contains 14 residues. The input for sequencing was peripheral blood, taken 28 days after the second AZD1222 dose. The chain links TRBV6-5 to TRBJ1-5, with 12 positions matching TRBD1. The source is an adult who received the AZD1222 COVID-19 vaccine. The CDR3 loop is CASSYGTGGQPQHF. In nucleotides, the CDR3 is TGTGCCAGCAGTTACGGGACAGGGGGCCAGCCCCAGCATTTT.